The 21 T cell receptor beta chains below all came from one sample that was sequenced in a study of cytomegalovirus exposure and HLA in healthy donors. It was with 60 Vbeta and 13 Jbeta primers that the PCR ran. TCRdb's table, derived via immunoSEQ multiplex PCR, lists solely in-frame clones and lacks some. Among approximately 190,000 clones, about 84% were seen once, and the ten largest hold around 3.9%. Material for sequencing was PBMCs. These receptor sequences come from a man between 50 and 59 years old in good health and CMV-seronegative.

V usage is TRBV5-8 and J usage is TRBJ2-1, with TRBD1 matching over 11 bases. The CDR3 extends over 15 amino acids. Germline lookup yields CDR1 SGHTS and CDR2 YDEGEE. J was trimmed by 7 bases and V by 7 bases; bases with no gene match: 10. The CDR3: CASQNIGQGANEQFF. CDR3 nucleotides: TGTGCCAGCCAAAACATCGGACAGGGGGCGAATGAGCAGTTCTTC.

The chain carries TRBV2 and TRBJ2-5, with D perhaps matching TRBD1 (6 bases). The ends were cut back, 7 bases at V and 5 bases at J, with 17 bases in the middle. Germline loops: CDR1 SNHLY, CDR2 FYNNEI. There are 14 residues in the CDR3. DNA of the CDR3: TGTGCCAGCAACTCTCAGGGGATTCAGGAGACCCAGTACTTC. Its translation is CASNSQGIQETQYF.

The chain employs TRBV9 and TRBJ2-5; 9 bases map to TRBD1. The CDR3 runs 16 residues. The ends lost 3 bases at V and 4 bases at J; junction bases unmatched: 10. Germline V gives CDR1 SGDLS, CDR2 YYNGEE. This CDR3 is CASSGGGQGMTETQYF. CDR3 in DNA: TGTGCCAGCAGCGGGGGGGGACAGGGTATGACAGAGACCCAGTACTTC.

CDR3 residues: CASSRTAGDIDEQYF. The CDR3 coding sequence is TGTGCCAGCAGCCGGACGGCGGGGGATATCGACGAGCAGTACTTC. The rearrangement links TRBV7-8 to TRBJ2-7; 7 nucleotides match TRBD2. The CDR3 length is 15 residues. Germline V gives CDR1 SGHVS, CDR2 FQNEAQ. Trimming removed 5 bases from V and 5 bases from J; junction bases left unmatched: 12.

The chain couples TRBV5-6 to TRBJ1-1, with TRBD1 matching over 7 bases. This CDR3 contains 14 residues. V shed 5 bases and J 2 bases; nucleotides not matched to a gene: 6. CDR1 SGHDT and CDR2 YYEEEE come from the germline V gene. The CDR3 DNA is TGTGCCAGCAGAGGAAGGGGGCATAACACTGAAGCTTTCTTT. It encodes CASRGRGHNTEAFF.

The chain couples TRBV6-5 to TRBJ2-7; unclear D gene. Trimming shortened V by 0 bases and J by 4 bases, and 7 bases separated the two germline ends. CDR3 size: 13 residues. The germline CDR1 and CDR2 sequences are MNHEY and SVGAGI. The CDR3 DNA reads as TGTGCCAGCAGTTACTCGTACGGTTACGAGCAGTACTTC. Translating gives CASSYSYGYEQYF.

J is TRBJ2-7 and V is TRBV7-8; D gene uncertain. The germline CDR1 and CDR2 sequences are SGHVS and FQNEAQ. The CDR3 sequence is 13 residues long. Trimming stripped 5 bases from V and 2 bases from J, with 10 bases between. The CDR3 DNA sequence: TGTGCCAGCAGCCGCCCTGGCCCCTACGAGCAGTACTTC. Translating it yields CASSRPGPYEQYF. The full variable domain, completed using reference TRBV7-8 and TRBJ2-7, is GAGVSQSPRYKVAKRGQDVALRCDPISGHVSLFWYQQALGQGPEFLTYFQNEAQLDKSGLPSDRFFAERPEGSVSTLKIQRTQQEDSAVYLCASSRPGPYEQYFGPGTRLTVT.

The chain links TRBV6-1 to TRBJ1-5, with unresolved D. The CDR3 consists of 13 residues. CDR1 MNHNS and CDR2 SASEGT come from the germline V gene. V gave up 7 bases and J gave up 5 bases, with 12 bases separating them. CDR3 sequence reads: CASMGDSYQPQHF. CDR3 nucleotides: TGTGCCAGCATGGGAGATTCCTATCAGCCCCAGCATTTT.

This clone was recorded only once. The J gene is TRBJ2-5, the V gene TRBV6-1, with 8 bases that match TRBD2. Near its end, the DNA agrees better with TRBJ2-7, so the J call may be wrong. This CDR3 spans 16 amino acids. Germline lookup yields CDR1 MNHNS and CDR2 SASEGT. The chain's CDR3 is CASSARTSGDPYEQYF. Here the CDR3 DNA reads TGTGCCAGCAGTGCCCGTACTAGCGGCGATCCCTACGAGCAGTACTTC.

This clone appeared a single time. At one end the junction does not follow the germline gene, possibly because of a read error. This sample includes further DNA sequences coding for the same CDR3. V usage is TRBV2 and J usage is TRBJ1-1; maybe TRBD1 (5 bases). The CDR3 is made up of 15 amino acids. Germline loops: CDR1 SNHLY, CDR2 FYNNEI. CDR3 protein: CASSGASGMNTEAFF. CDR3 DNA sequence: TGTGCCAGCAGTGGGGCGTCAGGGATGAACACTGAAGCTTTCTTC.

V gene TRBV19 combines with J gene TRBJ1-3; no clear D gene. Germline lookup yields CDR1 LNHDA and CDR2 SQIVND (reference sequence). The V end was cut by 3 bases, the J end by 2 bases, with 8 bases between. The CDR3 has 14 amino acids. CDR3 nucleotides: TGTGCCAGTAGTATCTTAGGAGCTGGAAACACCATATATTTT. Translated, it gives CASSILGAGNTIYF.

This chain links TRBV11-3 with TRBJ2-2; 9 nucleotides match TRBD2. In germline, CDR1 is SGHNT, CDR2 YENEEA. The CDR3 covers 19 residues. J was trimmed by 5 bases and V by 2 bases; bases with no gene match: 15. The DNA for the CDR3 is TGTGCCAGCAGCTTATCCCTCAGTGCGGGGGGGCCAAGTACCGGGGAGCTGTTTTTT. Its protein product is CASSLSLSAGGPSTGELFF.

This clone was detected once. CDR3 sequence reads: CASSTTGKQYF. The DNA of the CDR3 is TGTGCCAGCAGCACCACAGGAAAGCAGTACTTC. This chain links TRBV7-9 with TRBJ2-7, with D perhaps matching TRBD1 (5 bases). Trimming left V 5 bases short and J 8 bases short, with 10 bases between. Per the germline V gene, CDR1 is SEHNR and CDR2 is FQNEAQ (reference sequence). There are 11 residues in the CDR3. The variable domain in full, completed from reference TRBV7-9 and TRBJ2-7, reads DTGVSQNPRHKITKRGQNVTFRCDPISEHNRLYWYRQTLGQGPEFLTYFQNEAQLEKSRLLSDRFSAERPKGSFSTLEIQRTEQGDSAMYLCASSTTGKQYFGPGTRLTVT.

The rearrangement links TRBV6-1 to TRBJ1-1; D is perhaps TRBD1 (5 bases). Trimming took 3 bases from V and 2 from J, leaving 13 bases between them. CDR1 and CDR2 (germline): MNHNS, SASEGT. The CDR3 is 15 amino acids. CDR3 amino acids: CASSDQPTANTEAFF. CDR3 sequence (DNA): TGTGCCAGCAGTGACCAACCGACAGCAAACACTGAAGCTTTCTTT.

This clone was counted between two and nine times. The rearrangement uses TRBV10-2 and TRBJ1-6, with 7 bases lining up with TRBD1. Germline trimming cut 4 bases from V and 10 bases from J; bases unmatched to any gene: 4. The V gene's germline CDR1 is WSHSY and CDR2 SAAADI. The CDR3 has 13 residues. CDR3 protein: CASSVGTASPLHF. DNA of the CDR3: TGCGCCAGCAGTGTCGGGACAGCCTCACCCCTCCACTTT.

The chain has TRBV7-9 and TRBJ2-1; 9 bases line up with TRBD2. The CDR3 loop spans 16 amino acids. J was trimmed by 12 bases and V by 0 bases; bases with no gene match: 12. The V gene's germline CDR1 is SEHNR and CDR2 FQNEAQ (reference sequence). The chain's CDR3 is CASSLAGRGGLRWQFF. CDR3 nucleotides: TGTGCCAGCAGCTTAGCAGGGCGGGGGGGCCTGCGGTGGCAGTTCTTC. The full variable domain, its missing parts supplied by reference TRBV7-9 and TRBJ2-1, is DTGVSQNPRHKITKRGQNVTFRCDPISEHNRLYWYRQTLGQGPEFLTYFQNEAQLEKSRLLSDRFSAERPKGSFSTLEIQRTEQGDSAMYLCASSLAGRGGLRWQFFGPGTRLTVL.

The sample holds a few counts of this clone. The chain joins TRBV5-6 to TRBJ1-2; perhaps TRBD1 as D (6 bases). CDR3 length equals 15 residues. The germline CDR1 and CDR2 sequences are SGHDT and YYEEEE. Deletions cut 2 bases from V and 8 bases from J, with 19 bases between. DNA of the CDR3: TGTGCCAGCAGCTTATGGTCTGGGGGCGCAGGAGGCTACACCTTC. This translates into CASSLWSGGAGGYTF. Full variable domain (remainder filled in from reference TRBV5-6 and TRBJ1-2): DAGVTQSPTHLIKTRGQQVTLRCSPKSGHDTVSWYQQALGQGPQFIFQYYEEEERQRGNFPDRFSGHQFPNYSSELNVNALLLGDSALYLCASSLWSGGAGGYTFGSGTRLTVV.

This clone has more than one count but fewer than ten. V usage is TRBV19 and J usage is TRBJ1-6; 7 nucleotides line up with TRBD1. The CDR3 length is 16 residues. Germline V gene data show CDR1 as LNHDA and CDR2 as SQIVND (reference sequence). After removal of 3 bases from V and 8 bases from J, the junction contained 10 bases not matched to a gene. In nucleotides, the CDR3 is TGTGCCAGTAGTATTGGTAGGGGGCATGGCGATTCACCCCTCCACTTT. Encoded protein: CASSIGRGHGDSPLHF.

This chain links TRBV7-9 with TRBJ1-4, with D possibly being TRBD1 (5 bases). CDR1 is SEHNR, CDR2 FQNEAQ, per germline (reference sequence). V dropped 1 base and J dropped 6 bases, with 6 bases sitting between them. The CDR3 contains 13 residues. CDR3 nucleotide sequence: TGTGCCAGCAGCTTAGAAGGGGATGAAAAACTGTTTTTT. As protein: CASSLEGDEKLFF. The full variable domain, completed using reference TRBV7-9 and TRBJ1-4, is DTGVSQNPRHKITKRGQNVTFRCDPISEHNRLYWYRQTLGQGPEFLTYFQNEAQLEKSRLLSDRFSAERPKGSFSTLEIQRTEQGDSAMYLCASSLEGDEKLFFGSGTQLSVL.

The sample holds a few counts of this clone. The chain employs TRBV5-6 and TRBJ1-4; D remains unclear. The CDR3 has 15 residues. V was cut by 4 bases and J by 0 bases, with 10 bases left in between. Germline V CDR1 and CDR2: SGHDT, YYEEEE. CDR3 DNA sequence: TGTGCCAGCAGCCTCCCGGGGTCAACTAATGAAAAACTGTTTTTT. Amino acid sequence: CASSLPGSTNEKLFF.

The V and J genes are TRBV2 and TRBJ1-1, with D uncertain. CDR3 length: 11 residues. Trimming took off 7 bases at V and 1 base at J, with 4 bases between the two ends. Germline assignment: CDR1 SNHLY and CDR2 FYNNEI. CDR3 coding DNA: TGTGCCAGCATGGCGAACACTGAAGCTTTCTTT. Its protein is CASMANTEAFF.